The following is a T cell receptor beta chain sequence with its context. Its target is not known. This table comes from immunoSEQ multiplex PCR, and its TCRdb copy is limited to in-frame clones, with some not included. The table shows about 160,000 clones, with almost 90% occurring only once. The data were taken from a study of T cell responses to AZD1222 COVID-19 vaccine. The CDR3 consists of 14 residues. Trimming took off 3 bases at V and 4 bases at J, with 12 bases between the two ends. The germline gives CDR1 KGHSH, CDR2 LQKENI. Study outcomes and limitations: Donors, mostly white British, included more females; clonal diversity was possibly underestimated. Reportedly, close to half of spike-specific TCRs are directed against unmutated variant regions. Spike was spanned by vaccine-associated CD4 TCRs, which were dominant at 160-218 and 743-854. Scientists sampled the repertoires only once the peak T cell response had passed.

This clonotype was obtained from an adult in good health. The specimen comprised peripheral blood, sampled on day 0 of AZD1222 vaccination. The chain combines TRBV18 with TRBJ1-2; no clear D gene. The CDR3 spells CASSPNQEVYGYTF. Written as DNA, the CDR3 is TGTGCCAGCTCACCGAATCAGGAGGTCTATGGCTACACCTTC.